This entry describes one TCR beta chain. The antigen remains unidentified. PCR was performed a second time for roughly 7 to 11 cycles using a sample-barcoded 5' primer and a J-beta primer mix. TCRdb redid the calling of the 5' RACE reads with MiXCR, one entry per CDR3 protein. The sample holds more than 700,000 distinct CDR3 sequences, about 53% seen once. This sample stems from a study of blood T cells in healthy people across ages. Findings of the study overall: Age advanced and TCR beta diversity per million T cells fell, roughly linearly.

Staff drew roughly 10 milliliters of peripheral blood from each donor. Isolated per sample were at least 6 million PBMCs. Germline assignment: CDR1 SGHRS and CDR2 YFSETQ. The ends were cut back, 4 bases at V and 1 base at J, with 8 bases in the middle. The CDR3 is 13 residues long. The gene calls are TRBV5-1 and TRBJ2-5; no clear D. The sample consisted of blood. This sequence originates from an older man in good health. The CDR3 is CASSPNSQETQYF. CDR3 bases: TGCGCCAGCAGCCCGAACTCCCAAGAGACCCAGTACTTC.